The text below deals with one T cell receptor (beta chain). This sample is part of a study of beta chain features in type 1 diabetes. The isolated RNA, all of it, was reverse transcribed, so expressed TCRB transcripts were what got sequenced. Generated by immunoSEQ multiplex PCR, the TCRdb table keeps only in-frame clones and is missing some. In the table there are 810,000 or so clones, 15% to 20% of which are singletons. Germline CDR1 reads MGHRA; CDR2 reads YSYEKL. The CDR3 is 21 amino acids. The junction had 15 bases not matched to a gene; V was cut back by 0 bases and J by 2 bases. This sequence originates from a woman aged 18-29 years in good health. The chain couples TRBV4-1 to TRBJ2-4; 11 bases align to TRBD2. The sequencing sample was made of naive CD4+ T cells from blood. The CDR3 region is CASSQDWGLAGGSPTKNIQYF. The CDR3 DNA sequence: TGCGCCAGCAGCCAAGATTGGGGGCTAGCGGGAGGTTCGCCGACCAAAAACATTCAGTACTTC.